The 2 T cell receptor beta chains in this list originate from one sample, sequenced in a study of T cell responses to AZD1222 COVID-19 vaccine. Sequenced by immunoSEQ multiplex PCR; TCRdb stores in-frame clones only, minus some. In the table there are 80,000 to 95,000 clones, around nine tenths of which are singletons. The source was peripheral blood, collected 28 days after the second AZD1222 dose. Receptors originate from an adult who received the AZD1222 COVID-19 vaccine.

V gene TRBV7-2 combines with J gene TRBJ1-4; D is unclear. V shed 0 bases and J shed 4 bases, with 9 bases lying between them. Germline CDR1 is SGHTA and CDR2 is FQGNSA. This CDR3 spans 15 amino acids. CDR3 nucleotide sequence: TGTGCCAGCAGCTTAGCGGTCAGTGTTAATGAAAAACTGTTTTTT. This gives the protein CASSLAVSVNEKLFF.

The chain has TRBV6-1 and TRBJ1-2; no reliable D call. Trimming removed 2 bases from V and 3 bases from J, with 10 bases in between. CDR3 size: 14 residues. Germline CDR1 and CDR2: MNHNS and SASEGT. Here the CDR3 reads CASSELASHYGYTF. CDR3 DNA sequence: TGTGCCAGCAGTGAATTAGCGTCCCACTATGGCTACACCTTC.